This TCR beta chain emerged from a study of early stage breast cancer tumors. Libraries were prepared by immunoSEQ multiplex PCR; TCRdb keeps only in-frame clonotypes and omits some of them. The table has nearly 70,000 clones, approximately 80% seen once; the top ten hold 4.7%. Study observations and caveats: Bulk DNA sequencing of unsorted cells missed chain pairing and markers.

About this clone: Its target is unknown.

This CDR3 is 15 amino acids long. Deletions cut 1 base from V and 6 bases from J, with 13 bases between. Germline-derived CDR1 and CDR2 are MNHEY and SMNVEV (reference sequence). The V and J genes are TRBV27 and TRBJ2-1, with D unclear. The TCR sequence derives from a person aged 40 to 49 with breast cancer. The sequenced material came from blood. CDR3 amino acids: CASSLLLGSGNEQFF. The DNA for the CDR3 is TGTGCCAGCAGTTTATTGCTAGGGTCTGGCAATGAGCAGTTCTTC.